The rows below give T cell receptor beta chains drawn from one sample of a study of vaccination and CD4 T cells after COVID-19. Antigen specificity for these receptors is unknown. Using its own MiXCR run on the PCR reads, TCRdb lists one record per CDR3 protein. Among approximately 18,000 distinct CDR3 sequences, under 30% were seen once, and the ten largest hold approximately 15%. The sequenced material came from cultured CD4+ T cells from blood. The origin of the receptors is a human donor with COVID-19. Both conserved end residues are trimmed from each CDR3. Each record gives: V gene, CDR3 protein.

>TRBV28
ASSSPAWNTEAF
>TRBV6-1
ASSEDLGGTGFQPQH
>TRBV2
ASRAQNSPLH
>TRBV2
ASMQGGTGELF
>TRBV6-1
ASSLGTGGPYGYT
>TRBV12-3/TRBV12-4
ASSFSGPGDIDTQY
>TRBV4-1
ASSRWEGAPETQY
>TRBV28
ASSASGTVNQETQY
>TRBV7-3
ASSLIPSEDTQY
>TRBV6-2/TRBV6-3
ASSPRGGNTDTQY
>TRBV7-2
ASSLGQVGTEAF
>TRBV12-5
ASGLRSGSTGELF
>TRBV28
ASGRAPGETQPQH
>TRBV7-2
ASSPNRGAQPQH
>TRBV4-1
ASSFRQGAGYEQY
>TRBV6-1
ASSAQPGAGEQY
>TRBV6-1
ASSLGPDRVGEQY